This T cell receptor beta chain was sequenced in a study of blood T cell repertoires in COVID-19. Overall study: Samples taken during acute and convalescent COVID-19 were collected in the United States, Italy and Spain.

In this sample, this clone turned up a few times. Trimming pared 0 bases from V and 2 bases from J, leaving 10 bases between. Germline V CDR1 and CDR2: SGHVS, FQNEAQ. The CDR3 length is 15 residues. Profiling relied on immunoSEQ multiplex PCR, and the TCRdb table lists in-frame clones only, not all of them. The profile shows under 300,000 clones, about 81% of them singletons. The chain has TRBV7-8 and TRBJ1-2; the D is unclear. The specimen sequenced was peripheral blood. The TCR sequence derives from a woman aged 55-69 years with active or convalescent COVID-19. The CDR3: CASSLASNSNYGYTF. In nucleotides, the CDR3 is TGTGCCAGCAGCTTAGCGTCCAACAGCAACTATGGCTACACCTTC.